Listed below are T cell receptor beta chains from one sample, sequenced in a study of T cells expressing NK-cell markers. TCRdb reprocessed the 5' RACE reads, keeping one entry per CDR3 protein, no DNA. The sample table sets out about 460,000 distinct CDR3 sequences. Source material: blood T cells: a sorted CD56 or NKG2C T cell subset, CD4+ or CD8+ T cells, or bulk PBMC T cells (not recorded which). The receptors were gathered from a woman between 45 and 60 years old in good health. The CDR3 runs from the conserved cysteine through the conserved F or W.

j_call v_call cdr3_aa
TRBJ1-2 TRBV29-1 CSVTGADGYTF
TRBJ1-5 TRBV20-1 CSASVGLGQPQHF
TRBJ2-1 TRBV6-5 CASSYPKLAGVVNEQFF
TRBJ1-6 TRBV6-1 CASSSGTSLSPLHF
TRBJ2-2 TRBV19 CASSQRALAANTGELFF
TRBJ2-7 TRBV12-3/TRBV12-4 CASSRLRGGSYEQYF
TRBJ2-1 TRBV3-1 CASSSPPGPNNEQFF
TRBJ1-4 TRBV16 CASSSGTGPNEKLFF
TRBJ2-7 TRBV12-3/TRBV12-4 CASRGQSLEQYF
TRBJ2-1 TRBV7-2 CASSYRLSSYNEQFF
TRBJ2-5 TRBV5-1 CASSLWASGQETQYF
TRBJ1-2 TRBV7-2 CASSLGQPPYGYTF
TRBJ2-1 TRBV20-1 CSAREGGLRSVQFF
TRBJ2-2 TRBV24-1 CATRDTGELFF
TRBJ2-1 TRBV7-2 CASSFNQRGKQFF
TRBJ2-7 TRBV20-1 CSASGGEGHEQYF
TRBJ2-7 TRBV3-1 CASSQSPNLIYEQYF
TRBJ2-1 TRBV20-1 CSAPKTQAGEQFF
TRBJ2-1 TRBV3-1 CASSQVLGEQFF
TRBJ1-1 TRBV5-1 CASSLAGTGATTEAFF
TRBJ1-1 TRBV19 CASSIWDRGQTEAFF
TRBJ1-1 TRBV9 CASSRGGMNTEAFF
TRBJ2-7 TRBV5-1 CASSLVGGKSDEQYF
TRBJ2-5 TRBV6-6 CASSYLLGRETQYF
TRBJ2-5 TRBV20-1 CSAGRLAGGPETQYF
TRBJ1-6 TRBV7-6 CASSLWPRGRNSPLHF
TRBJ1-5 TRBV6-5 CASSYGQYQPQHF
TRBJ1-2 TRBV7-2 CASSPLGLYGYTF
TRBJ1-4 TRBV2 CASSGAGIGNEKLFF
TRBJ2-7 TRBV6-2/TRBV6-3 CASGKVPYEQYF
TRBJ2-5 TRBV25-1 CASSGSGGWGETQYF
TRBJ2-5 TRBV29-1 CSARLSLETQYF
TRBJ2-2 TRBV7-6 CASSSGFGAVNTGELFF
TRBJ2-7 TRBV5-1 CASKTRGSTYEQYF
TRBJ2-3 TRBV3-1 CASARTSGRGGATDTQYF
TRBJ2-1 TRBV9 CASSEGPRTVFNEQFF
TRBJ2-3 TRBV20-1 CSARDRGSQYSDTQYF
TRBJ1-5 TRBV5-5 CASSLGDRSDQPQHF
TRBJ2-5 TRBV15 CATSRDLGVETQYF